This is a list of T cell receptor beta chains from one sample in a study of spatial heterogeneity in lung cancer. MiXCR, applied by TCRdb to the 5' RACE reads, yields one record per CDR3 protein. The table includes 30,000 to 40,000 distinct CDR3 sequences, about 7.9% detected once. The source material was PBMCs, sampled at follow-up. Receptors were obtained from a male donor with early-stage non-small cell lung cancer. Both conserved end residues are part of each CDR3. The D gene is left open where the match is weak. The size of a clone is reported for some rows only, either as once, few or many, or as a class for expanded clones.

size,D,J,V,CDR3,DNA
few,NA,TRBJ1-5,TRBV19,CASSIIFGNQPQHF,TGTGCCAGTAGTATAATTTTCGGAAATCAGCCCCAGCATTTT
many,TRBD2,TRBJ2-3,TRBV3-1,CASSQDRRLAGDLGTQYF,TGTGCCAGCAGCCAAGATCGTCGACTAGCGGGGGACCTAGGTACGCAGTATTTT
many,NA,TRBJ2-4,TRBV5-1,CASTDSTLNIQYF,TGCGCCAGCACAGACAGTACATTAAACATTCAGTACTTC
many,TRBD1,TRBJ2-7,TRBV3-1,CASSQTGRDNEQYF,TGTGCCAGCAGCCAGACAGGGCGCGACAACGAGCAGTACTTC
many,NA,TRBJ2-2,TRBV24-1,CATSEDGTGELFF,TGTGCCACCTCGGAGGACGGAACCGGGGAGCTGTTTTTT
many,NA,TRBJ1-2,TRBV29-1,CSVGREVGYGYTF,TGCAGCGTTGGGAGGGAAGTCGGCTATGGCTACACCTTC
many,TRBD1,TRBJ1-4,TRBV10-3,CAISESAPGQGNEKLFF,TGTGCCATCAGTGAGTCTGCACCGGGACAGGGAAATGAAAAACTGTTTTTT
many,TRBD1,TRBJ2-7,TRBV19,CASSIDAGGYEQYF,TGTGCCAGTAGTATAGATGCAGGGGGCTACGAGCAGTACTTC
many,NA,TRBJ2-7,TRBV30,CAWSVRGYEQYF,TGTGCCTGGAGTGTCCGGGGCTACGAGCAGTACTTC
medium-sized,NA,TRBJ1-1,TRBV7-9,CASSPGLTNEAFF,TGTGCCAGCAGCCCCGGGTTGACCAATGAAGCTTTCTTT
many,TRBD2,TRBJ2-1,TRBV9,CASSPGLAGSSYNEQFF,TGTGCCAGCAGCCCCGGACTAGCGGGCAGCTCCTACAATGAGCAGTTCTTC
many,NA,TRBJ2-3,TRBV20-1,CSARTRGEYTDTQYF,TGCAGTGCTAGGACAAGGGGGGAATACACAGATACGCAGTATTTT
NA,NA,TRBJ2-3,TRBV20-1,CSASLGLPADTQYF,TGCAGTGCTAGTCTCGGGCTCCCCGCGGATACGCAGTATTTT
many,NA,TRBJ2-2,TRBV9,CASMGRVNTGELFF,TGTGCCAGCATGGGCAGAGTGAACACCGGGGAGCTGTTTTTT
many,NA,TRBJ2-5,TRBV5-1,CASSLTGGGETQYF,TGCGCCAGCAGCTTGACCGGGGGCGGTGAGACCCAGTACTTC
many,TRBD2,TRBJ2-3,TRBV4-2,CASSQVGTSGGSTDTQYF,TGTGCCAGCAGCCAAGTTGGGACTAGCGGGGGGTCCACAGATACGCAGTATTTT
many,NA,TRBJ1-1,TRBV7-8,CASSLGYTEAFF,TGTGCCAGCAGCTTAGGGTACACTGAAGCTTTCTTT
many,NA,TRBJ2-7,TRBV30,CAWTISYEQYF,TGTGCCTGGACCATATCCTACGAGCAGTACTTC
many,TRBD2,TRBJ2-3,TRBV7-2,CASSRRTSGSTDTQYF,TGTGCCAGCAGCCGACGGACTAGCGGGAGCACAGATACGCAGTATTTT
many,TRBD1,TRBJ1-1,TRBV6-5,CASNRGHLTEAFF,TGTGCCAGCAACAGGGGCCATCTCACTGAAGCTTTCTTT
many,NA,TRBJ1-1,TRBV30,CAYQGISMNTEAFF,TGTGCCTACCAGGGAATCTCCATGAACACTGAAGCTTTCTTT
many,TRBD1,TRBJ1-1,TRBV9,CASSQPRDRDTEAFF,TGTGCCAGCAGCCAACCACGGGACAGGGACACTGAAGCTTTCTTT
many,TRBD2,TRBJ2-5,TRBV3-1,CASSLKGGKETQYF,TGTGCCAGCAGCCTAAAGGGAGGGAAGGAGACCCAGTACTTC
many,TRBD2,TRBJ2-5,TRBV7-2,CASSPQRGGTQYF,TGTGCCAGCAGCCCACAGCGGGGAGGGACCCAGTACTTC
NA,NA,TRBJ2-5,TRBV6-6,CASSPGGTEETQYF,TGTGCCAGCTCACCAGGGGGGACAGAAGAGACCCAGTACTTC
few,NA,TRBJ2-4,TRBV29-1,CSVEKGAKNIQYF,TGCAGCGTTGAAAAGGGAGCCAAAAACATTCAGTACTTC
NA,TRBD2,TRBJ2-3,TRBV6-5,CASSYSASGGPTDTQYF,TGTGCCAGCAGTTACTCGGCTAGCGGGGGGCCTACAGATACGCAGTATTTT
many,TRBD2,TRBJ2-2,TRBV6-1,CASSELPAGETEGTGELFF,TGTGCCAGCAGTGAATTACCAGCGGGGGAGACTGAAGGCACCGGGGAGCTGTTTTTT
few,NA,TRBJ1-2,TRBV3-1,CASSRATDYGYTF,TGTGCCAGCAGCCGGGCCACAGACTATGGCTACACCTTC
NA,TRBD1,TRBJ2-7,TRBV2,CASSPGTGGPYEQYF,TGTGCCAGCAGTCCCGGGACAGGGGGACCCTACGAGCAGTACTTC
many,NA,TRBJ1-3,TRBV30,CAWSVEYGTQGSENTIYF,TGTGCCTGGAGTGTTGAATACGGAACCCAAGGGTCTGAAAACACCATATATTTT
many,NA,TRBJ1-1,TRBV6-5,CASSYSPLTGNTEAFF,TGTGCCAGCAGTTACTCCCCCCTCACAGGGAACACTGAAGCTTTCTTT
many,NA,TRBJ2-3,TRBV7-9,CASSLNLWGTDTQYF,TGTGCCAGCAGCTTAAACCTCTGGGGCACAGATACGCAGTATTTT
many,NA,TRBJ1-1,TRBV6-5,CASSYSGGGPEAFF,TGTGCCAGCAGTTACTCGGGTGGGGGGCCTGAAGCTTTCTTT
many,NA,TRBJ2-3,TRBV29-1,CSVDVNTDTQYF,TGCAGCGTTGATGTGAACACAGATACGCAGTATTTT
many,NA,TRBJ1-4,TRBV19,CASRALETTNEKLFF,TGTGCCAGTAGGGCCCTTGAAACAACTAATGAAAAACTGTTTTTT
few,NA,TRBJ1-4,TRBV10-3,CAISESGGGEKLFF,TGTGCCATCAGTGAGTCAGGGGGAGGTGAAAAACTGTTTTTT
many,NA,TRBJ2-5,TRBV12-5,CASGLKETQYF,TGTGCTAGTGGTTTAAAAGAGACCCAGTACTTC
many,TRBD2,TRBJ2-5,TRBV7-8,CASSGTGLAGGPETQYF,TGTGCCAGCAGCGGCACGGGACTAGCGGGGGGGCCAGAGACCCAGTACTTC
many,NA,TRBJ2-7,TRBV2,CASTGEGYEQYF,TGTGCCAGCACGGGCGAAGGCTACGAGCAGTACTTC
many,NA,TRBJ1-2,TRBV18,CASSAGANYGYTF,TGTGCCAGCTCCGCGGGAGCCAACTATGGCTACACCTTC
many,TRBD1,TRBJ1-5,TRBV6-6,CASSAGTASNQPQHF,TGTGCCAGCAGTGCAGGGACAGCGAGCAATCAGCCCCAGCATTTT
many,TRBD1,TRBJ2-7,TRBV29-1,CSVQDRDYEQYF,TGCAGCGTCCAAGACAGGGACTACGAGCAGTACTTC
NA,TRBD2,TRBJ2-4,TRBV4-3,CASSRREGNIQYF,TGCGCCAGCAGCCGTAGGGAGGGGAACATTCAGTACTTC
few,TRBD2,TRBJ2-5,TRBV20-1,CSARGLAYPQETQYF,TGCAGTGCTAGGGGACTAGCATACCCCCAAGAGACCCAGTACTTC
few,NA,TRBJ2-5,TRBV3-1,CASSPSSKSPQETQYF,TGTGCCAGCAGCCCGAGTAGCAAGTCCCCCCAAGAGACCCAGTACTTC
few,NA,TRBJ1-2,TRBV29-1,CSVLDGYTF,TGCAGCGTCCTGGATGGCTACACCTTC
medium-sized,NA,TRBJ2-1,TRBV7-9,CAGTLRANEQFF,TGTGCCGGTACCCTCCGGGCGAATGAGCAGTTCTTC
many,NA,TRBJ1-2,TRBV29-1,CSVTLGSGYTF,TGCAGCGTTACTCTAGGATCTGGCTACACCTTC